What follows are 23 T cell receptor beta chains derived from one specimen sequenced in a study of post-analysis software for immune sequencing data. Study-wide results and limits: Five or six TRBV segments appeared more often in patients than in controls, and TRBV5-6, TRBV5-1 and TRBV20-1 were among these.

These receptors are not linked to any known antigen. Unique molecular identifiers were built into the TCR beta cDNA libraries. TCRdb called the PCR reads again in MiXCR, with one record for every CDR3 protein. The sample lists 170,000 or so distinct CDR3 sequences, about 30% seen once, with more than 1.3% in the top ten. Sequencing was performed on blood. The receptors derive from a girl aged 5 to 17 with multiple sclerosis.

This clonotype was picked up a small number of times. This chain joins TRBV12-3 or TRBV12-4 and TRBJ2-2; D gene ambiguous. This CDR3 spans 14 amino acids. Trimming took 6 bases from V and 6 from J, leaving 14 bases between them. The CDR3 protein is CASRSVIVAGELFF. CDR3 bases: TGTGCCAGCAGAAGTGTTATCGTAGCCGGGGAGCTGTTTTTT.

This clonotype occurred many times. J is TRBJ2-3 and V is TRBV7-9, with D perhaps TRBD2 (5 bases). The CDR3 is 15 residues long. Trimming removed 5 bases at V and 0 bases at J, with 12 bases between. Germline loops: CDR1 SEHNR, CDR2 FQNEAQ (reference sequence). DNA for the CDR3: TGTGCCAGCAGCCGCCGTCGCGGGAGCACAGATACGCAGTATTTT. This codes for CASSRRRGSTDTQYF.

Regarding this clonotype: Sequence at one end of the junction differs from germline and may be a read error. This chain uses TRBV12-5 with TRBJ1-5, with 7 bases identical to TRBD1. Per germline, CDR1 LGHNT and CDR2 FRNRAP. This CDR3 is built from 15 residues. In DNA form, the CDR3 reads TGTGCTAGTGCCACCAGACAGGGTGGGAATCGGCCCCAGCATTTT. This codes for CASATRQGGNRPQHF. Drawing the rest from reference TRBV12-5 and TRBJ1-5, the complete variable domain is DARVTQTPRHKVTEMGQEVTMRCQPILGHNTVFWYRQTMMQGLELLAYFRNRAPLDDSGMPKDRFSAEMPDATLATLKIQPSEPRDSAVYFCASATRQGGNRPQHFGDGTRLSIL.

The chain joins TRBV7-8 to TRBJ1-1; D unclear. There are 15 residues in the CDR3. The germline V gene encodes CDR1 SGHVS and CDR2 FQNEAQ. V was cut by 4 bases and J by 1 base, with 13 bases left in between. CDR3 DNA: TGTGCCAGCAGCTCCCGCATCGAATGGAACACTGAAGCTTTCTTT. Translation: CASSSRIEWNTEAFF.

Regarding this clonotype: It may be a read error: a sequence one base away is much more abundant. The chain recombines TRBV25-1 with TRBJ2-1; a weak D match, TRBD2 (5 bases). Germline lookup yields CDR1 MGHDK and CDR2 SYGVNS. There are 18 residues in the CDR3. CDR3 DNA sequence: TGTGCCAGCAGTGAATCCCTACTAGGTTGGAACTCCTACAATGAGCGGTTCTTC. It encodes CASSESLLGWNSYNERFF.

Notes on this clonotype: A much larger clone lies a single base off, so this may be a read error. The chain links TRBV25-1 to TRBJ2-4; D possibly uses TRBD1 or TRBD2 (5 bases each). The J call may be in error: the DNA end matches TRBJ2-7 better. Germline CDR1 is MGHDK and CDR2 is SYGVNS. This CDR3 is built from 14 residues. The CDR3 sequence: CASSEPRGVDEQYF. The CDR3 coding sequence is TGTGCCAGCAGTGAACCAAGAGGGGTAGACGAGCAGTACTTC.

With regard to this clonotype: The junction shows a germline mismatch at one end, possibly a read error. The chain combines TRBV29-1 with TRBJ1-3, with D unclear. The CDR3 runs to 12 residues. The germline CDR1 and CDR2 sequences are SQVTM and ANQGSEA. CDR3 region: CSIEDTGNTIYF. The CDR3 bases are TGCAGCATTGAAGACACGGGAAACACCATATATTTT. The full variable domain, in which reference TRBV29-1 and TRBJ1-3 provide the parts outside the CDR3, is SAVISQKPSRDICQRGTSLTIQCQVDSQVTMMFWYRQQPGQSLTLIATANQGSEATYESGFVIDKFPISRPNLTFSTLTVSNMSPEDSSIYLCSIEDTGNTIYFGEGSWLTVV.

This clonotype was recorded many times. This chain connects TRBV7-8 to TRBJ2-7; D not resolved. This CDR3 is 14 amino acids long. CDR1 SGHVS and CDR2 FQNEAQ come from the germline V gene. The ends were cut back, 1 base at V and 4 bases at J, with 11 bases in the middle. The chain's CDR3 is CASSLGSVVYEQYF. The CDR3 DNA is TGTGCCAGCAGCTTAGGCAGTGTTGTATACGAGCAGTACTTC.

This clonotype was detected many times. The chain combines TRBV12-3 or TRBV12-4 with TRBJ1-2; perhaps TRBD1 as D (6 bases). Trimming removed 7 bases from V and 3 bases from J, with 9 bases in between. The CDR3 spans 12 residues. For the CDR3, the DNA is TGTGCCAGCAAGAAGGGGGACTATGGCTACACCTTC. As protein: CASKKGDYGYTF.

There are many counts of this clonotype. The J gene is TRBJ2-5, the V gene TRBV7-3, with D possibly matching TRBD2 (7 bases). In germline, CDR1 is SGHTA, CDR2 FQGTGA. V lost 1 base to trimming and J lost 5 bases, with 11 bases between them. CDR3 length: 14 amino acids. The CDR3 bases are TGTGCCAGCAGCTTAAGTGGGAGGGGGGAGACCCAGTACTTC. Translated: CASSLSGRGETQYF.

A remark on this clonotype: A much larger clone is a single base away; this may be a read error. The V gene is TRBV10-3, the J gene TRBJ1-2; possible D gene TRBD1, 5 bases. The CDR3 consists of 17 residues. Trimming took 10 bases from V and 3 from J, leaving 27 bases between them. Germline CDR1 is ENHRY and CDR2 is SYGVKD. The CDR3 sequence is CATTLGGLASLDYGYTF. The DNA for the CDR3 is TGTGCCACTACCCTGGGGGGACTGGCATCACTAGACTATGGCTACACCTTC.

This clonotype was counted a few times. This chain connects TRBV6-5 to TRBJ2-6, with D perhaps being TRBD1 or TRBD2 (5 bases each). V shed 6 bases and J shed 4 bases, with 13 bases lying between them. The CDR3 contains 15 residues. The germline V gene encodes CDR1 MNHEY and CDR2 SVGAGI. CDR3 loop: CASSLRGGGANVLTF. CDR3 in DNA: TGTGCCAGCAGCCTGAGGGGTGGAGGGGCCAACGTCCTGACTTTC.

This clonotype has just a few counts. The chain uses TRBV12-3 or TRBV12-4 and TRBJ2-5; 7 bases align to TRBD1. The end of the DNA fits TRBJ2-7 better, so the J call may be wrong. The CDR3 is 14 amino acids. CDR3: CASSLDKGANEQYF. The CDR3 bases are TGTGCCAGCAGTTTAGATAAGGGGGCCAACGAGCAGTACTTC.

This chain uses TRBV7-9 with TRBJ2-1; D is undetermined. The CDR3 sequence is 11 residues long. Deletions cut 7 bases from V and 5 bases from J, with 6 bases between. Per germline, CDR1 SEHNR and CDR2 FQNEAQ (reference sequence). DNA of the CDR3: TGTGCCAGCACCCTCGACAATGAGCAGTTCTTC. Encoded protein: CASTLDNEQFF.

The chain has TRBV30 and TRBJ2-1; D is possibly TRBD1 (5 bases). CDR1 and CDR2 from the germline V gene are GTSNPN and SVGIG (reference sequence). The CDR3 extends over 15 amino acids. V gave up 3 bases and J gave up 2 bases, with 14 bases separating them. The CDR3 loop reads CAWRAKGLPYNEQFF. The CDR3, as DNA: TGTGCCTGGAGGGCTAAGGGGCTACCCTACAATGAGCAGTTCTTC.

On this clonotype itself: Its ends do not fully match the called genes, so a read error is possible. The chain is built from TRBV27 and TRBJ2-7, with no clear D. Germline V gene data show CDR1 as MNHEY and CDR2 as SMNVEV (reference sequence). The CDR3 spans 15 residues. CDR3 protein: CTSSSRAFGSYEQYF. The CDR3 DNA reads as TGTACCAGCAGTTCCCGGGCCTTCGGTTCCTACGAGCAGTACTTC.

This clonotype was picked up a small number of times. J is TRBJ2-5 and V is TRBV27, with unresolved D. Germline CDR1 and CDR2: MNHEY and SMNVEV (reference sequence). This CDR3 contains 14 residues. Trimming took off 2 bases at V and 11 bases at J, with 18 bases between the two ends. The CDR3 region is CASSLRPEGIPQYF. For the CDR3, the DNA is TGTGCCAGCAGTTTACGACCAGAAGGAATACCGCAGTACTTC.

The chain recombines TRBV6-1 with TRBJ1-4; no definite D call. The CDR3 is 13 amino acids. Trimming cost V 2 bases and J 10 bases, with 11 bases left between them. Germline loops: CDR1 MNHNS, CDR2 SASEGT. CDR3 DNA sequence: TGTGCCAGCAGTGAACCGAAGGCCTTAAAACTGTTTTTT. This codes for CASSEPKALKLFF.

This chain joins TRBV7-9 and TRBJ1-4, with 9 nucleotides matching TRBD1. CDR1 is SEHNR and CDR2 is FQNEAQ in the germline V gene (reference sequence). V gave up 1 base and J gave up 6 bases; unmatched junction bases: 6. The CDR3 has 16 residues. CDR3 loop: CASSLDGGQGYEKLFF. DNA of the CDR3: TGTGCCAGCAGCTTAGATGGTGGACAGGGGTATGAAAAACTGTTTTTT. Using reference TRBV7-9 and TRBJ1-4 for the parts outside the CDR3, the full variable domain is DTGVSQNPRHKITKRGQNVTFRCDPISEHNRLYWYRQTLGQGPEFLTYFQNEAQLEKSRLLSDRFSAERPKGSFSTLEIQRTEQGDSAMYLCASSLDGGQGYEKLFFGSGTQLSVL.

This clonotype was seen only once. A junction boundary mismatches the germline segment, possibly from a read error. The genes are TRBV7-2 and TRBJ2-3; 7 nucleotides agree with TRBD1. Per the germline V gene, CDR1 is SGHTA and CDR2 is FQGNSA. The CDR3 extends over 14 amino acids. CDR3 sequence reads: CASSHRQGGDTQYF. The CDR3, as DNA: TGTGCCAGCAGCCATAGACAGGGTGGAGATACTCAGTATTTT.

This clonotype came up many times. The V call is TRBV20-1, the J call TRBJ2-1; TRBD2 is a possible D gene (6 bases). The CDR3 sequence is 17 residues long. CDR1 and CDR2 from the germline V gene are DFQATT and SNEGSKA (reference sequence). Trimming cost V 0 bases and J 0 bases, with 15 bases left between them. CDR3 sequence: CSARDHSGGASYNEQFF. The CDR3 DNA sequence: TGCAGTGCTAGAGATCACAGCGGAGGGGCCTCCTACAATGAGCAGTTCTTC.

This clonotype turned up a few times. J is TRBJ1-4 and V is TRBV5-1; the D gene is possibly TRBD1 (5 bases). Looked up from germline, CDR1 is SGHRS and CDR2 is YFSETQ. Trimming pared 3 bases from V and 3 bases from J, leaving 9 bases between. CDR3 length equals 14 residues. In DNA form, the CDR3 reads TGCGCCAGCAGCTCACAGGAACCTAATGAAAAACTGTTTTTT. This codes for CASSSQEPNEKLFF.

This clonotype was seen a few times. The rearrangement uses TRBV7-9 and TRBJ2-5, with D perhaps given as TRBD1 or TRBD2 (5 bases each). The J call may be faulty, since TRBJ2-7 better matches the DNA end. Germline CDR1 SEHNR, CDR2 FQNEAQ (reference sequence). This CDR3 contains 12 residues. The CDR3 DNA reads as TGTGCCAGTATGGGGACGAGGGGCGAGCAGTACTTC. Its translation: CASMGTRGEQYF.